The present T cell receptor (beta chain) was sequenced within a study of T cells in Graves' hyperthyroidism and ophthalmopathy. For the study at large: Peripheral blood was acquired at first diagnosis, ahead of any therapy whatsoever.

The TCR beta CDR3 regions underwent amplification using RNA transcripts as the source. First-round RT-PCR targeting the TCR CDR3 was performed with the HTBI primer set. TCRdb used MiXCR to reprocess the multiplex PCR reads, holding one entry per CDR3 protein. This sample carries hundreds of thousands of distinct CDR3 sequences, 17% of them seen once, and the ten largest clones take 17%. The authors obtained PBMCs from over 7.5 ml of fresh peripheral blood. There are many counts of this clonotype. Deletions cut 6 bases from V and 1 base from J, with 12 bases between. The CDR3 is 14 residues long. V usage is TRBV12-3 or TRBV12-4 and J usage is TRBJ1-1; no reliable D call. This TCR derives from a woman under 30 with Graves' ophthalmopathy. Sequenced sample: blood. CDR3 region: CASSPGGRNTEAFF. The CDR3 nucleotides are TGTGCCAGCAGCCCAGGTGGCAGGAACACTGAAGCTTTCTTT.